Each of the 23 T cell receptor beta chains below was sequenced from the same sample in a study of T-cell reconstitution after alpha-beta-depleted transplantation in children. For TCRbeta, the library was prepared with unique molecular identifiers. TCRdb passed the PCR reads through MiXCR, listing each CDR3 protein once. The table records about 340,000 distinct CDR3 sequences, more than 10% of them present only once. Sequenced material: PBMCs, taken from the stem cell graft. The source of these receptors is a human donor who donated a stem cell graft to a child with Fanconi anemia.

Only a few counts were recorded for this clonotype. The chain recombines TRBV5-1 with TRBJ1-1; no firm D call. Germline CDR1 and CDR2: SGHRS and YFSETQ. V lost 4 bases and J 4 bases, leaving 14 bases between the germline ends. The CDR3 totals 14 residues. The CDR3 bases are TGCGCCAGCAGCGACGACTCAGTCGGCACTGAAGCTTTCTTT. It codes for CASSDDSVGTEAFF.

DNA of the CDR3: TGTGCCAGCAGTGAAGCGCGGGGCGGTGGCTACACCTTC. It yields the protein CASSEARGGGYTF. The chain is built from TRBV6-1 and TRBJ1-2; the D gene is possibly TRBD1 (5 bases). V lost 0 bases to trimming and J lost 7 bases, with 9 bases between them. Germline values: CDR1 MNHNS, CDR2 SASEGT. CDR3 size: 13 residues.

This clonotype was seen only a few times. CDR3 sequence reads: CASSSDSHYGYTF. CDR3 coding DNA: TGTGCCAGCAGTTCTGACAGCCACTATGGCTACACCTTC. V gene TRBV2 combines with J gene TRBJ1-2; tentatively, D is TRBD1 (5 bases). V was shortened by 5 bases and J by 3 bases, with 10 bases between the two germline ends. CDR3 size: 13 residues. CDR1 and CDR2 from the germline V gene are SNHLY and FYNNEI.

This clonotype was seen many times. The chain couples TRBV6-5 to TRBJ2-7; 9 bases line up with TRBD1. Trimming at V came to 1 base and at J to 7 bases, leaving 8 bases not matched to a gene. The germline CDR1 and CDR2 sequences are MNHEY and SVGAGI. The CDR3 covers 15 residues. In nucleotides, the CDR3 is TGTGCCAGCAGTTACTTCGGGACAGGGTTGCCGGAGCAGTACTTC. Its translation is CASSYFGTGLPEQYF.

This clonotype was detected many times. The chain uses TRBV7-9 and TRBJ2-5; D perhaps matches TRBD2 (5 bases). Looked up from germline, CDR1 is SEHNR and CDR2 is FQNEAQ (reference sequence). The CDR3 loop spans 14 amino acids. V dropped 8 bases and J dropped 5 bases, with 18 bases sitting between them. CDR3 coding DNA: TGTGCCAGCCGAAAGCCGGGAAACGGGGAGACCCAGTACTTC. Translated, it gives CASRKPGNGETQYF.

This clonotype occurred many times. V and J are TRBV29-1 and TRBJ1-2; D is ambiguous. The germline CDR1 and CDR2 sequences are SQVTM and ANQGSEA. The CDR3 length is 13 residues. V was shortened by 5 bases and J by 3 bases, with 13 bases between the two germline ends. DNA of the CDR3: TGCAGCGTTCATCCTTCACCAGACTATGGCTACACCTTC. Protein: CSVHPSPDYGYTF. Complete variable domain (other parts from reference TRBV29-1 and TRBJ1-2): SAVISQKPSRDICQRGTSLTIQCQVDSQVTMMFWYRQQPGQSLTLIATANQGSEATYESGFVIDKFPISRPNLTFSTLTVSNMSPEDSSIYLCSVHPSPDYGYTFGSGTRLTVV.

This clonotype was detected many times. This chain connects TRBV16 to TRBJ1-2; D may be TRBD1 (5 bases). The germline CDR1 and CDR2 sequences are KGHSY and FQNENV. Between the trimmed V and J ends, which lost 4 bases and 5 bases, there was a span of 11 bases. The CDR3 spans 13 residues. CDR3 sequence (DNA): TGTGCCAGCAGCCCGGACAAGGGATATGGCTACACCTTC. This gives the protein CASSPDKGYGYTF.

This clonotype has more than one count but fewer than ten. The CDR3 loop is CASSLMGAGANVLTF. CDR3 nucleotides: TGCGCCAGCAGCTTGATGGGGGCTGGGGCCAACGTCCTGACTTTC. The V and J genes are TRBV5-1 and TRBJ2-6; tentatively, D is TRBD1 or TRBD2 (5 bases each). V dropped 1 base and J dropped 2 bases, with 7 bases sitting between them. The CDR3 covers 15 residues. In germline, CDR1 is SGHRS, CDR2 YFSETQ.

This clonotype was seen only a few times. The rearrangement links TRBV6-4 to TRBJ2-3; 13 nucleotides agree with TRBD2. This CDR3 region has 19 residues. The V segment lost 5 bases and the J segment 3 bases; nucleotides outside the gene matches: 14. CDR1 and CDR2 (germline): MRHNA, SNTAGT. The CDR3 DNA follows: TGTGCCAGCAGTCAGTTACTAGCGGGGGGGCCGAGTGGAACAGATACGCAGTATTTT. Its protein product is CASSQLLAGGPSGTDTQYF.

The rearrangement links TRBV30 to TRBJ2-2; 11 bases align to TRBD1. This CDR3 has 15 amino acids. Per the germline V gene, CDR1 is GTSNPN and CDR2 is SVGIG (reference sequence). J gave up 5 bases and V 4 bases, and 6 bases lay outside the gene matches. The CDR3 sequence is CAWTGTGGFTGELFF. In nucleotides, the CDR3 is TGTGCCTGGACCGGGACAGGGGGTTTTACCGGGGAGCTGTTTTTT.

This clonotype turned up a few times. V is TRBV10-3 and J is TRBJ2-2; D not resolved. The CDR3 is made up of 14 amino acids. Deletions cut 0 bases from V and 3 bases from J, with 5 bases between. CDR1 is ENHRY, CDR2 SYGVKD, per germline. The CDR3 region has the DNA TGTGCCATCAGTGAGTCGGAATACACCGGGGAGCTGTTTTTT. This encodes CAISESEYTGELFF.

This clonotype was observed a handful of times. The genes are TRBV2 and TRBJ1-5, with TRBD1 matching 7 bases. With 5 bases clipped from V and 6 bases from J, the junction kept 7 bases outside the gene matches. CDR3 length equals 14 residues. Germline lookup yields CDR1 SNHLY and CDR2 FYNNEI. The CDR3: CASSPQTGRQPQHF. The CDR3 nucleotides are TGTGCCAGCAGTCCCCAGACAGGGCGTCAGCCCCAGCATTTT.

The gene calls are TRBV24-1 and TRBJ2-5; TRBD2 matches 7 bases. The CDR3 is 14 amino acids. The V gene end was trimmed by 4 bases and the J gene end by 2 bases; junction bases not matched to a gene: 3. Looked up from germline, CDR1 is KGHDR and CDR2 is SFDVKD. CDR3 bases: TGTGCCACCAGTGAGGGGGGGGGGCAAGAGACCCAGTACTTC. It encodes CATSEGGGQETQYF.

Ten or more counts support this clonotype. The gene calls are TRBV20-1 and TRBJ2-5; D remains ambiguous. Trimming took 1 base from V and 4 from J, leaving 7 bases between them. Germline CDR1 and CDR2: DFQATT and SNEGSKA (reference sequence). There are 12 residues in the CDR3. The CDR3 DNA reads TGCAGTGCTAGAGGGCAGATAGAGACCCAGTACTTC. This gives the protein CSARGQIETQYF.

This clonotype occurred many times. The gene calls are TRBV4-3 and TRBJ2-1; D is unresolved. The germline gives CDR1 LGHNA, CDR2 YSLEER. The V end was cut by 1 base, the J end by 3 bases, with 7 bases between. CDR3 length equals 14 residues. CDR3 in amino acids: CASSQVVGYNEQFF. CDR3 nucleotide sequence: TGCGCCAGCAGCCAAGTGGTGGGCTACAATGAGCAGTTCTTC.

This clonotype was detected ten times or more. CDR3 DNA: TGCAGTGCTAGAGATCTGGGGGGAGTTAACAATGAGCAGTTCTTC. Amino acid sequence: CSARDLGGVNNEQFF. The V gene is TRBV20-1, the J gene TRBJ2-1; a weak D match, TRBD2 (6 bases). Germline V gene sequence: CDR1 DFQATT, CDR2 SNEGSKA (reference sequence). V gave up 0 bases and J gave up 5 bases, with 14 bases separating them. The CDR3 covers 15 residues.

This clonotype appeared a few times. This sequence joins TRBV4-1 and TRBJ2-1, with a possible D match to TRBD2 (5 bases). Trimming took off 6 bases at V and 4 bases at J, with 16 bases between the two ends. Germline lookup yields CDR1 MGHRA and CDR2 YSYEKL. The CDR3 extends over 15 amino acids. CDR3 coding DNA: TGCGCCAGCAGTCCGAGGAGCGGCGATTACAATGAGCAGTTCTTC. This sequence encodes CASSPRSGDYNEQFF.

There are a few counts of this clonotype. The CDR3 spells CSARDRRLGGNQPQHF. The CDR3 nucleotides are TGCAGTGCTAGAGATCGAAGGCTCGGTGGGAATCAGCCCCAGCATTTT. V and J are TRBV20-1 and TRBJ1-5; D gene uncertain. V lost 0 bases and J 4 bases, leaving 16 bases between the germline ends. The CDR3 spans 16 residues. Germline lookup yields CDR1 DFQATT and CDR2 SNEGSKA (reference sequence).

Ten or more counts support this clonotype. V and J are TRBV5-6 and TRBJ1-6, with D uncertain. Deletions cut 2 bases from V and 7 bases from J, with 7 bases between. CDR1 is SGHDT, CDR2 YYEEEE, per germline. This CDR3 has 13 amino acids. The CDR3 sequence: CASSFYGNSPLHF. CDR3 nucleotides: TGTGCCAGCAGCTTCTATGGGAATTCACCCCTCCACTTT.

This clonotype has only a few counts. CDR3 loop: CSAYPLDRPGDTQYF. Written as DNA, the CDR3 is TGCAGTGCTTATCCCTTAGACAGGCCAGGAGATACGCAGTATTTT. The chain employs TRBV20-1 and TRBJ2-3; weak D call: TRBD1 (6 bases). CDR1 is DFQATT and CDR2 is SNEGSKA in the germline V gene (reference sequence). Trimming shortened V by 5 bases and J by 5 bases, and 20 bases separated the two germline ends. CDR3 length equals 15 residues.

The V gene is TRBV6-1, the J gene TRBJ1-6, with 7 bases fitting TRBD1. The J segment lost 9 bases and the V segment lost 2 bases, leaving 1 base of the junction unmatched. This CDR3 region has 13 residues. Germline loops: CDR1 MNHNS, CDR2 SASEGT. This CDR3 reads CASSEYRGSPLHF. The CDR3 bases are TGTGCCAGCAGTGAATACAGGGGTTCACCCCTCCACTTT.

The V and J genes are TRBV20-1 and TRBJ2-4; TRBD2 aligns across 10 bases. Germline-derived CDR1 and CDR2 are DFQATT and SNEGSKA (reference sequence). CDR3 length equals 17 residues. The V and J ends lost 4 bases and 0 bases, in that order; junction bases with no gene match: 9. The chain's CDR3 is CSATPSGGTLAKNIQYF. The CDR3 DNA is TGCAGTGCTACCCCTAGCGGGGGAACTCTAGCCAAAAACATTCAGTACTTC.

The CDR3 loop is CASSQDNGAWERAREQFF. The CDR3, as DNA: TGTGCCAGCAGCCAAGATAATGGCGCGTGGGAGAGGGCAAGGGAGCAGTTCTTC. This chain joins TRBV14 and TRBJ2-1; possible D gene TRBD2, 5 bases. V was pared by 0 bases and J by 10 bases, with 25 bases between. From germline, CDR1 is SGHDN and CDR2 FVKESK. The CDR3 spans 18 residues.